Listed here are 6 T cell receptor beta chains from one sample, sequenced in a study of cytomegalovirus exposure and HLA in healthy donors. The PCR had 60 Vbeta and 13 Jbeta primers. The repertoire was sequenced with immunoSEQ multiplex PCR; TCRdb's copy has only in-frame clones and lacks some. The sample holds approximately 290,000 clones, 75% to 90% seen once. Sequenced: PBMCs. Receptors were obtained from a girl aged 2 to 9 in good health and CMV-seronegative.

For this clone: Other DNA sequences in this sample translate to the same CDR3. The chain is built from TRBV7-9 and TRBJ2-7; TRBD1 matches at 7 bases. The CDR3 covers 12 residues. Trimming at V came to 3 bases and at J to 12 bases, leaving 8 bases not matched to a gene. The V gene's germline CDR1 is SEHNR and CDR2 FQNEAQ (reference sequence). CDR3 coding DNA: TGTGCCAGCAGCTTCGCAGGGGGTGGGCGGTACTTC. Its protein is CASSFAGGGRYF.

V gene TRBV18 combines with J gene TRBJ2-1; 12 bases line up with TRBD2. Germline values: CDR1 KGHSH, CDR2 LQKENI. The J segment lost 8 bases and the V segment lost 6 bases, leaving 5 bases of the junction unmatched. The length of the CDR3 is 14 residues. The CDR3 DNA reads as TGTGCCAGCTCGCCGACTAGCGGGAGCTATGAGCAGTTCTTC. This codes for CASSPTSGSYEQFF.

CDR3 in amino acids: CASSIGRENEQFF. The DNA of the CDR3 is TGTGCCAGCAGCATAGGGCGGGAGAATGAGCAGTTCTTC. The chain carries TRBV7-3 and TRBJ2-1, with 7 bases aligning to TRBD2. CDR1 SGHTA and CDR2 FQGTGA come from the germline V gene. J lost 7 bases, V lost 5 bases, and 5 bases had no gene match. CDR3 size: 13 residues.

The chain uses TRBV10-3 and TRBJ2-7, with D possibly matching TRBD1 (6 bases). The ends were cut back, 7 bases at V and 3 bases at J, with 13 bases in the middle. The germline gives CDR1 ENHRY, CDR2 SYGVKD. The CDR3 sequence is 13 residues long. The CDR3 loop reads CAIKEDRGYEQYF. The CDR3 DNA is TGTGCCATCAAGGAGGACAGAGGCTACGAGCAGTACTTC.

The gene calls are TRBV19 and TRBJ1-5; unclear D gene. Germline values: CDR1 LNHDA, CDR2 SQIVND (reference sequence). The CDR3 spans 13 residues. V was cut by 5 bases and J by 3 bases, with 8 bases left in between. The CDR3 DNA follows: TGTGCCAGTAGTCGCAGGTTCAATCAGCCCCAGCATTTT. This encodes CASSRRFNQPQHF. Full variable domain (missing parts from reference TRBV19 and TRBJ1-5): DGGITQSPKYLFRKEGQNVTLSCEQNLNHDAMYWYRQDPGQGLRLIYYSQIVNDFQKGDIAEGYSVSREKKESFPLTVTSAQKNPTAFYLCASSRRFNQPQHFGDGTRLSIL.

The chain combines TRBV10-3 with TRBJ2-1, with TRBD2 identical over 8 bases. The germline V gene has CDR1 ENHRY and CDR2 SYGVKD. Trimming at V came to 3 bases and at J to 7 bases, leaving 5 bases not matched to a gene. The CDR3 totals 14 residues. The CDR3 nucleotides are TGTGCCATCAGTGACTGGACTAGCCGGAATGAGCAGTTCTTC. Residues: CAISDWTSRNEQFF.